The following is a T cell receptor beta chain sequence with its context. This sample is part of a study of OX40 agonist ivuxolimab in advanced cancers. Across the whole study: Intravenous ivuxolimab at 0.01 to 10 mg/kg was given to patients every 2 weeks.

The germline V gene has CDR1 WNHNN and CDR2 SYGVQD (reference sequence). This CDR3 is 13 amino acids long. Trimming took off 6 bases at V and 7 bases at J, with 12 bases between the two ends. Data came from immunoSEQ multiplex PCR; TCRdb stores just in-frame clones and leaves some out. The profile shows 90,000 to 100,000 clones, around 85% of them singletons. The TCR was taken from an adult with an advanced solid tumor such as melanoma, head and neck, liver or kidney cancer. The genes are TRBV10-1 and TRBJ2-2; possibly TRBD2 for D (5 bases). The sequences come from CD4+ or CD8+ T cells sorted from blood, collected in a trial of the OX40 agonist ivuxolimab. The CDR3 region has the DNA TGCGCCAGCAGCCCGGAGGCCTTCGGGGAGCTGTTTTTT. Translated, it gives CASSPEAFGELFF.